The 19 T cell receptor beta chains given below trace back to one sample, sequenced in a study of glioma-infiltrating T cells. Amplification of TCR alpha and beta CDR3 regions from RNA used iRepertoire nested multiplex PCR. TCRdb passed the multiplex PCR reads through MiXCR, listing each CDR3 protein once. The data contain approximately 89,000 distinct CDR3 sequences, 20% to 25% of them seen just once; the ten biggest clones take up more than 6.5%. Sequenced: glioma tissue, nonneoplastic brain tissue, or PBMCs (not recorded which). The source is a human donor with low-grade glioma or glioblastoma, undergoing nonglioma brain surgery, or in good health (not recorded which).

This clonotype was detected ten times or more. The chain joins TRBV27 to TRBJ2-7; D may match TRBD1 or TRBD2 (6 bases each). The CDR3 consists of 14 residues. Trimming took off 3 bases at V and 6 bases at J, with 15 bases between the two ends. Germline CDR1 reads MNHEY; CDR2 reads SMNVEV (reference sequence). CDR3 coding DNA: TGTGCCAGCAGTTTCAGGGGAGGAGCCGGCGAGCAGTACTTC. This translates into CASSFRGGAGEQYF.

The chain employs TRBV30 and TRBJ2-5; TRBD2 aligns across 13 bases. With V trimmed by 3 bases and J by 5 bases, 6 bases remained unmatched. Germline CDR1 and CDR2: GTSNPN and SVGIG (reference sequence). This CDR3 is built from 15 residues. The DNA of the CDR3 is TGTGCCTGGAGGCCTGGACTAGCGGGAGTTGAGACCCAGTACTTC. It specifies CAWRPGLAGVETQYF.

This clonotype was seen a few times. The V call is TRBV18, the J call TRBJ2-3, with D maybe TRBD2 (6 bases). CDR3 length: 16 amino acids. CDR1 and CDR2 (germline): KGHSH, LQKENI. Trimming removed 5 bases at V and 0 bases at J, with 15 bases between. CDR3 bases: TGTGCCAGCTCATCGCAGAAGGGACTCAGCACAGATACGCAGTATTTT. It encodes CASSSQKGLSTDTQYF.

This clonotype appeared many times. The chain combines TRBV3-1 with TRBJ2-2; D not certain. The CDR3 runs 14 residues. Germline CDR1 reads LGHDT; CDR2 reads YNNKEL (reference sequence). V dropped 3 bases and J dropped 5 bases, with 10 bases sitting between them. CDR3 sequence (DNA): TGTGCCAGCAGCCATTATGGAACGACCGGGGAGCTGTTTTTT. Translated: CASSHYGTTGELFF. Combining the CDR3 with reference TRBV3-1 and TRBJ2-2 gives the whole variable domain DTAVSQTPKYLVTQMGNDKSIKCEQNLGHDTMYWYKQDSKKFLKIMFSYNNKELIINETVPNRFSPKSPDKAHLNLHINSLELGDSAVYFCASSHYGTTGELFFGEGSRLTVL.

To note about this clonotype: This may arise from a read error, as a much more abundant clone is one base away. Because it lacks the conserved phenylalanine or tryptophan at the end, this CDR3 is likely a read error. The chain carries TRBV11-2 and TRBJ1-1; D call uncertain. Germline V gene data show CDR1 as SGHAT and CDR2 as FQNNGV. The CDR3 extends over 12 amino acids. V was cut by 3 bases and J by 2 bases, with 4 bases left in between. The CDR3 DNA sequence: TGTGCCAGCAGCTTCCACAACACTGAAGCTTTCCTT. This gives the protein CASSFHNTEAFL.

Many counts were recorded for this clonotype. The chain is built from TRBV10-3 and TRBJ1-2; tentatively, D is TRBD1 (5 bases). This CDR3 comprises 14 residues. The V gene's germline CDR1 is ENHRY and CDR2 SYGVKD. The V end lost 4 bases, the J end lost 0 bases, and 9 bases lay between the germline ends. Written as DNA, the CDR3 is TGTGCCATCAGTGGACAGCTGGCTAACTATGGCTACACCTTC. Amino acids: CAISGQLANYGYTF.

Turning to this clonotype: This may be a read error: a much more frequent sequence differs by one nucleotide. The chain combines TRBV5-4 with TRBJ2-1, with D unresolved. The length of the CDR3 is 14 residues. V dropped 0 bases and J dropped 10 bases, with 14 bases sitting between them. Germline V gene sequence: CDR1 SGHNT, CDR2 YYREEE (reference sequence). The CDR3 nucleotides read TGTGCCAGCAGCTTGGGAAGGTCCCCCTACGAGCAGTTCTTC. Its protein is CASSLGRSPYEQFF. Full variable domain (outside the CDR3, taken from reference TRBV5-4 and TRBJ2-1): ETGVTQSPTHLIKTRGQQVTLRCSSQSGHNTVSWYQQALGQGPQFIFQYYREEENGRGNFPPRFSGLQFPNYSSELNVNALELDDSALYLCASSLGRSPYEQFFGPGTRLTVL.

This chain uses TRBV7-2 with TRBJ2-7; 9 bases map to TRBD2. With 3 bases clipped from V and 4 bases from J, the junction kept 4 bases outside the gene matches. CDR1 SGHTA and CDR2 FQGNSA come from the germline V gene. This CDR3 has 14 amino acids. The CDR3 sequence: CASSFASGMYEQYF. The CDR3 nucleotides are TGTGCCAGCAGCTTCGCTAGCGGGATGTACGAGCAGTACTTC.

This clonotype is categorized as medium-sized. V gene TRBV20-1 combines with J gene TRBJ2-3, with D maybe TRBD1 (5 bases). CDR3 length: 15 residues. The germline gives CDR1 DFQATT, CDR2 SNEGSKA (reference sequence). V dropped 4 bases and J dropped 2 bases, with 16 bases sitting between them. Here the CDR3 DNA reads TGCAGTGCTATATTGCTGACAGCCTCCACAGATACGCAGTATTTT. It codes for CSAILLTASTDTQYF.

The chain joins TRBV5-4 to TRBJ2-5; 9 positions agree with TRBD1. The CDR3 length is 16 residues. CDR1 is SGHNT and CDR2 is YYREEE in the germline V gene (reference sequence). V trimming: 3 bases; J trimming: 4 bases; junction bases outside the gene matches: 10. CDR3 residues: CASSSGTGQGRETQYF. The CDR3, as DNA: TGTGCCAGCAGCTCCGGAACGGGACAGGGACGAGAGACCCAGTACTTC. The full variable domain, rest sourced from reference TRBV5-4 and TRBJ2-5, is ETGVTQSPTHLIKTRGQQVTLRCSSQSGHNTVSWYQQALGQGPQFIFQYYREEENGRGNFPPRFSGLQFPNYSSELNVNALELDDSALYLCASSSGTGQGRETQYFGPGTRLLVL.

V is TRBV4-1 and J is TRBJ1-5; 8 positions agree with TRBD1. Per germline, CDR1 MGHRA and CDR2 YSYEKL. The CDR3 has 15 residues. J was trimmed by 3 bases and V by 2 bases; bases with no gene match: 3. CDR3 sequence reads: CASSQRTGFNQPQHF. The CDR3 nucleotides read TGCGCCAGCAGCCAAAGGACAGGGTTCAATCAGCCCCAGCATTTT.

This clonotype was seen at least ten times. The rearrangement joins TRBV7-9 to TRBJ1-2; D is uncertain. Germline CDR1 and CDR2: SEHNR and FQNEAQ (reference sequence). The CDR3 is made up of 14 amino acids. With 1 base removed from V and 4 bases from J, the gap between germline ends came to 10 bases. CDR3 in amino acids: CASSLDGVGYGYTF. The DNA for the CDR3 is TGTGCCAGCAGCTTAGATGGGGTTGGCTATGGCTACACCTTC.

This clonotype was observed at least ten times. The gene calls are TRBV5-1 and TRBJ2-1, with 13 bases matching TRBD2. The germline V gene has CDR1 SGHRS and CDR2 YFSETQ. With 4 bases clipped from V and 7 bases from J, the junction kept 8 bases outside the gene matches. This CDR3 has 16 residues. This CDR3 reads CASSTGTSGIYNEQFF. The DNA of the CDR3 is TGCGCCAGCAGCACAGGGACTAGCGGGATCTATAATGAGCAGTTCTTC.

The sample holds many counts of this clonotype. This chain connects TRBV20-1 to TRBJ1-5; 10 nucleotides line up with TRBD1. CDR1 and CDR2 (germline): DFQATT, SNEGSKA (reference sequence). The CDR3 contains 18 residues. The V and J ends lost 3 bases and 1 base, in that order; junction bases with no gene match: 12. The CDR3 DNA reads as TGCAGTGCTAGTATGACAGGGGGCATGTCAAGGAGCAATCAGCCCCAGCATTTT. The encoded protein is CSASMTGGMSRSNQPQHF.

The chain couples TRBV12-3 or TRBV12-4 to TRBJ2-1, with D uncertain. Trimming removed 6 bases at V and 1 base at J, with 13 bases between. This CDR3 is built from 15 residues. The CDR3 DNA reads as TGTGCCAGCAGAACAAGGACCGGGTCCTACAATGAGCAGTTCTTC. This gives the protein CASRTRTGSYNEQFF.

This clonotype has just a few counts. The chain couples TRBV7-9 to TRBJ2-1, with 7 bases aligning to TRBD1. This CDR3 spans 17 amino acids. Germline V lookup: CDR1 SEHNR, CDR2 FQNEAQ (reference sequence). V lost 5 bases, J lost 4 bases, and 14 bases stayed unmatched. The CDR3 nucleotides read TGTGCCAGCAGCGGTCGACAGGGTCCAATCTTTTACAATGAGCAGTTCTTC. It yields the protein CASSGRQGPIFYNEQFF.

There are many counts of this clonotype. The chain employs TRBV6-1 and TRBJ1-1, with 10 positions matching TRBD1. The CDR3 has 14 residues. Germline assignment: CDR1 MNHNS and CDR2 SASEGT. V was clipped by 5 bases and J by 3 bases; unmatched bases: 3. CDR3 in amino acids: CASSSGQGYTEAFF. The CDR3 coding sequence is TGTGCCAGCAGTTCGGGACAGGGGTACACTGAAGCTTTCTTT.

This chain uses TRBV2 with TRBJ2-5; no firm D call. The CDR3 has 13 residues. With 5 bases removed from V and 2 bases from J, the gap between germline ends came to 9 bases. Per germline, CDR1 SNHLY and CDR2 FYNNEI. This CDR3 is CASSRNRQETQYF. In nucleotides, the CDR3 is TGTGCCAGCAGTAGGAACAGACAAGAGACCCAGTACTTC.

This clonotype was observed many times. CDR3 bases: TGTGCCAGCAGTTACCAGGGCGGGGGGGCATACCGGGGCACAGATACGCAGTATTTT. Translating gives CASSYQGGGAYRGTDTQYF. The rearrangement links TRBV6-5 to TRBJ2-3, with 9 bases aligning to TRBD2. The ends lost 2 bases at V and 1 base at J; junction bases unmatched: 13. Looked up from germline, CDR1 is MNHEY and CDR2 is SVGAGI. CDR3 length: 19 amino acids.